This T cell receptor beta chain was identified in a study of response to subunit inactivated influenza vaccine. Study outcomes and limitations: Few additional T cells are recruited per seasonal influenza vaccination, authors suggested.

This clonotype was recorded at least ten times. Its specificity is unknown. TCRdb ran MiXCR on the RT-PCR reads and lists one entry per CDR3 protein. This sample has around 520,000 distinct CDR3 sequences; approximately 10% occur once, and the top ten carry roughly 10%. Germline assignment: CDR1 SQVTM and CDR2 ANQGSEA. V lost 2 bases and J lost 6, with 12 bases in between. CDR3 length: 13 residues. The rearrangement uses TRBV29-1 and TRBJ2-3, with D possibly being TRBD1 (6 bases). The source of this sequence is a man aged 45-65 years who received an inactivated influenza vaccine. The sample in question was PBMCs from blood, obtained on the day of vaccination. The CDR3 sequence is CSVERPTGDTQYF. The CDR3, as DNA: TGCAGCGTTGAAAGACCCACAGGGGATACGCAGTATTTT.